This TCR beta chain was sequenced during a study of CD4+ T cells in melanoma. Concerning this clone: Antigen: not known.

General study findings and limits: A reported correlation linked neoantigen-specific CD4+ T cells to CD8+, macrophage and B cell function.

Repertoires were generated with immunoSEQ multiplex PCR, while TCRdb's copy carries only in-frame clones and drops some. In the table there are roughly 54,000 clones, about 88% of which are singletons. Sequenced: peripheral blood. The receptor's source is a human donor with melanoma.

The CDR3 here is CASSQDRALNTEAFF. The CDR3 DNA follows: TGTGCCAGCAGCCAAGATAGGGCTTTGAACACTGAAGCTTTCTTT. The rearrangement joins TRBV4-2 to TRBJ1-1; D uncertain. The CDR3 totals 15 residues. V lost 0 bases and J lost 0, with 8 bases in between. Germline CDR1 LGHNA, CDR2 YNFKEQ.